These 3 T cell receptor beta chains were sequenced from one sample in a study of long-term antiretroviral therapy in people with HIV. An immunoSEQ assay, version v3.0, was performed at survey level. Generated by immunoSEQ multiplex PCR, the TCRdb table keeps only in-frame clones and is missing some. The sample carries some 11,000 clones, around 80% recorded once. Material: unsorted PBMCs, obtained 7 to 7.5 years after starting antiretroviral therapy. These receptors all stem from a man in his fifties with HIV.

This chain links TRBV30 with TRBJ2-3; 10 bases agree with TRBD1. Trimming at V came to 0 bases and at J to 3 bases, leaving 6 bases not matched to a gene. Germline V gene data show CDR1 as GTSNPN and CDR2 as SVGIG (reference sequence). This CDR3 is 16 amino acids long. The DNA for the CDR3 is TGTGCCTGGAGTGTACTAGGGGACAGGGGAACAGATACGCAGTATTTT. Protein: CAWSVLGDRGTDTQYF. The full variable domain, rest sourced from reference TRBV30 and TRBJ2-3, is SQTIHQWPATLVQPVGSPLSLECTVEGTSNPNLYWYRQAAGRGLQLLFYSVGIGQISSEVPQNLSASRPQDRQFILSSKKLLLSDSGFYLCAWSVLGDRGTDTQYFGPGTRLTVL.

The chain recombines TRBV30 with TRBJ2-2; D is uncertain. The CDR3 consists of 12 residues. V lost 3 bases, J lost 6 bases, and 8 bases lay in between. Germline V gene lookup returns CDR1 GTSNPN and CDR2 SVGIG (reference sequence). The CDR3 here is CAWSPGAGELFF. The CDR3 DNA sequence: TGTGCCTGGAGCCCAGGTGCCGGGGAGCTGTTTTTT.

There are a few counts of this clone. CDR3 in amino acids: CASSLRQGYLTF. Here the CDR3 DNA reads TGTGCCAGCAGCTTGAGGCAGGGGTATCTCACCTTC. The chain links TRBV5-8 to TRBJ1-2; TRBD1 is a possible D gene (6 bases). This CDR3 region has 12 residues. V lost 1 base and J 13 bases, leaving 14 bases between the germline ends. Germline V gene data show CDR1 as SGHTS and CDR2 as YDEGEE.